The present TCR beta chain was sequenced within a study of shared clonotypes between healthy human individuals. Findings and caveats of the study: Clonotype sharing across donors was expected to vary with sequencing depth.

Profiling relied on immunoSEQ multiplex PCR, and the TCRdb table lists in-frame clones only, not all of them. Among about 490,000 clones listed, 79% were seen once. CDR3 size: 15 residues. Germline V gene lookup returns CDR1 SGHAT and CDR2 FQNNGV. Trimming removed 1 base at V and 0 bases at J, with 8 bases between. The unsorted samples took approximately 98 million PBMCs to get genomic DNA. Worth noting for this clone: Its antigen is currently unknown.

The origin of this receptor is a woman in her forties in good health. Some clones in this sample may be carry-over from other donors' samples. Sequencing used PBMCs. The V call is TRBV11-2, the J call TRBJ2-3; D unclear. The CDR3 nucleotides are TGTGCCAGCAGCTTAGCGGCAACCAGCACAGATACGCAGTATTTT. It specifies CASSLAATSTDTQYF.